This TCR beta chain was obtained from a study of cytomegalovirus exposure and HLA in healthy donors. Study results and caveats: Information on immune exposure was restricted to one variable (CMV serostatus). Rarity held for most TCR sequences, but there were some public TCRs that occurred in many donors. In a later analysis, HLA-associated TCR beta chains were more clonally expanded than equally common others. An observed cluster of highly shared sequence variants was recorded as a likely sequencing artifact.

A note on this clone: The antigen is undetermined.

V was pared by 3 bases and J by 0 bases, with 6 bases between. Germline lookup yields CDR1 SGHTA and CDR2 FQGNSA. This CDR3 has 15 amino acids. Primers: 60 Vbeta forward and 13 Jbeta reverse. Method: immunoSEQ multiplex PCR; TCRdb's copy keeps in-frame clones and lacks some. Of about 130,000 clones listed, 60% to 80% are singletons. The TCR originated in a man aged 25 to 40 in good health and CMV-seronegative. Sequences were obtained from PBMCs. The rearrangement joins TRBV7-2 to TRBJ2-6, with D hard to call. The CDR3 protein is CASSLGSSGANVLTF. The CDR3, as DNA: TGTGCCAGCAGCTTGGGCAGCTCTGGGGCCAACGTCCTGACTTTC.